One sample yielded the 27 T cell receptor beta chains listed below, sequenced in a study of cytomegalovirus exposure and HLA in healthy donors. PCR was performed using 60 Vbeta and 13 Jbeta primers. TCRdb's copy holds only in-frame clones and misses some; the assay was immunoSEQ multiplex PCR. The profile covers some 150,000 clones, with about 81% appearing a single time and around 8.1% taken by the ten largest. Sequences were obtained from PBMCs. These TCRs come from a woman between 45 and 65 years old in good health and CMV-seropositive.

This chain connects TRBV6-1 to TRBJ1-5; D gene uncertain. CDR3 length: 14 amino acids. V gave up 2 bases and J gave up 5 bases, with 10 bases separating them. Germline V gene sequence: CDR1 MNHNS, CDR2 SASEGT. CDR3 sequence reads: CASSERSGYQPQHF. Here the CDR3 DNA reads TGTGCCAGCAGTGAAAGGTCAGGTTATCAGCCCCAGCATTTT.

The genes are TRBV4-2 and TRBJ1-2; possibly TRBD1 for D (6 bases). The V gene lost 0 bases and the J gene lost 7 bases, with 21 bases spanning the gap. Per the germline V gene, CDR1 is LGHNA and CDR2 is YNFKEQ. CDR3 length equals 17 residues. CDR3 protein: CASSQDSGGGTWGGYTF. In nucleotides, the CDR3 is TGTGCCAGCAGCCAAGATTCGGGAGGGGGGACCTGGGGTGGCTACACCTTC.

V gene TRBV10-1 combines with J gene TRBJ2-1; D perhaps matches TRBD2 (5 bases). V dropped 5 bases and J dropped 4 bases, with 12 bases sitting between them. The length of the CDR3 is 14 residues. Germline CDR1 is WNHNN and CDR2 is SYGVQD (reference sequence). CDR3 bases: TGCGCCAGCAGTTCTTCTAAGCGGTACAATGAGCAGTTCTTC. This gives the protein CASSSSKRYNEQFF.

V usage is TRBV30 and J usage is TRBJ1-2; D is perhaps TRBD1 (6 bases). Looked up from germline, CDR1 is GTSNPN and CDR2 is SVGIG (reference sequence). V shed 2 bases and J shed 7 bases, with 20 bases lying between them. The CDR3 length is 15 residues. CDR3 in amino acids: CAWSSRGRGVFGYTF. CDR3 bases: TGTGCCTGGAGTTCCCGAGGCAGGGGCGTCTTTGGCTACACCTTC.

The chain couples TRBV9 to TRBJ1-2; TRBD1 is a possible D gene (5 bases). V lost 3 bases and J lost 4, with 19 bases in between. The V gene's germline CDR1 is SGDLS and CDR2 YYNGEE. This CDR3 spans 16 amino acids. CDR3 loop: CASSGPGGGVGYGYTF. DNA of the CDR3: TGTGCCAGCAGCGGCCCGGGCGGGGGGGTCGGCTATGGCTACACCTTC.

This clone was seen just once. This chain connects TRBV12-5 to TRBJ2-3; TRBD2 agrees at 14 bases. The length of the CDR3 is 16 residues. V dropped 6 bases and J dropped 4; count of bases not matched to a gene: 6. The V gene's germline CDR1 is LGHNT and CDR2 FRNRAP. The CDR3 sequence: CASGPGTSGGSDTQYF. The CDR3 DNA follows: TGTGCTAGTGGCCCCGGGACTAGCGGGGGTTCAGATACGCAGTATTTT.

The rearrangement links TRBV29-1 to TRBJ2-1; D gene ambiguous. Per the germline V gene, CDR1 is SQVTM and CDR2 is ANQGSEA. Deletions cut 1 base from V and 0 bases from J, with 10 bases between. The CDR3 is 15 amino acids. The CDR3 DNA follows: TGCAGCGTTGAAGGTTTAGTAATCTCCTACAATGAGCAGTTCTTC. Its protein is CSVEGLVISYNEQFF.

The gene calls are TRBV5-1 and TRBJ2-7, with D possibly being TRBD2 (5 bases). CDR3 length: 17 residues. Germline V lookup: CDR1 SGHRS, CDR2 YFSETQ. The germline V and J ends were trimmed by 0 bases and 4 bases, with 20 bases remaining between them. CDR3 nucleotide sequence: TGCGCCAGCAGCTTGGGTTTCGTTTGGGAGAAGACATACGAGCAGTACTTC. It translates to CASSLGFVWEKTYEQYF. Variable domain in full (rest from reference TRBV5-1 and TRBJ2-7): KAGVTQTPRYLIKTRGQQVTLSCSPISGHRSVSWYQQTPGQGLQFLFEYFSETQRNKGNFPGRFSGRQFSNSRSEMNVSTLELGDSALYLCASSLGFVWEKTYEQYFGPGTRLTVT.

The genes are TRBV5-1 and TRBJ2-1; no clear D. The CDR3 has 17 amino acids. V lost 0 bases to trimming and J lost 0 bases, with 13 bases between them. The germline V gene has CDR1 SGHRS and CDR2 YFSETQ. Written as DNA, the CDR3 is TGCGCCAGCAGCTTGGATGGCTCAAGGAGCTCCTACAATGAGCAGTTCTTC. Encoded protein: CASSLDGSRSSYNEQFF.

The gene calls are TRBV7-2 and TRBJ2-7; TRBD1 matches at 8 bases. The CDR3 contains 14 residues. CDR1 and CDR2 (germline): SGHTA, FQGNSA. After removal of 3 bases from V and 2 bases from J, the junction contained 3 bases not matched to a gene. Here the CDR3 reads CASSLGQDPYEQYF. The DNA for the CDR3 is TGTGCCAGCAGCTTGGGACAGGACCCCTACGAGCAGTACTTC.

The rearrangement uses TRBV6-1 and TRBJ2-7, with 11 bases that match TRBD2. The CDR3 has 16 residues. J gave up 5 bases and V 4 bases, and 10 bases lay outside the gene matches. The V gene's germline CDR1 is MNHNS and CDR2 SASEGT. CDR3 bases: TGTGCCAGCAGTGTGCTGACTAGCGGGACTCCCCACGAGCAGTACTTC. This codes for CASSVLTSGTPHEQYF.

This chain connects TRBV18 to TRBJ1-1; no definite D call. The CDR3 is 14 amino acids. Germline CDR1 reads KGHSH; CDR2 reads LQKENI. The V end lost 4 bases, the J end lost 6 bases, and 15 bases lay between the germline ends. The CDR3: CASSRGVWVPEAFF. The CDR3 DNA sequence: TGTGCCAGCTCACGCGGGGTTTGGGTGCCTGAAGCTTTCTTT. Full variable domain (rest looked up from reference TRBV18 and TRBJ1-1): NAGVMQNPRHLVRRRGQEARLRCSPMKGHSHVYWYRQLPEEGLKFMVYLQKENIIDESGMPKERFSAEFPKEGPSILRIQQVVRGDSAAYFCASSRGVWVPEAFFGQGTRLTVV.

CDR3 loop: CASSAGTARTGELFF. Written as DNA, the CDR3 is TGTGCCAGCAGTGCCGGGACTGCGCGTACCGGGGAGCTGTTTTTT. This chain links TRBV9 with TRBJ2-2; the D gene is possibly TRBD2 (6 bases). The V end lost 5 bases, the J end lost 5 bases, and 16 bases lay between the germline ends. Per germline, CDR1 SGDLS and CDR2 YYNGEE. The CDR3 extends over 15 amino acids.

The chain employs TRBV6-6 and TRBJ1-1, with TRBD1 as a possible D gene (6 bases). The CDR3 runs 12 residues. Germline lookup yields CDR1 MNHNY and CDR2 SVGAGI (reference sequence). The V and J ends lost 10 bases and 4 bases respectively, with 13 bases between them. CDR3: CATAQGSTEAFF. CDR3 DNA: TGTGCCACCGCGCAGGGGTCCACTGAAGCTTTCTTT.

The CDR3 loop is CASSLVQGGRSSYNSPLHF. CDR3 in DNA: TGTGCCAGCAGCTTGGTACAGGGGGGAAGGAGCTCCTATAATTCACCCCTCCACTTT. The V and J genes are TRBV5-8 and TRBJ1-6; 8 bases line up with TRBD1. The CDR3 has 19 amino acids. The germline CDR1 and CDR2 sequences are SGHTS and YDEGEE. The J segment lost 0 bases and the V segment lost 0 bases, leaving 8 bases of the junction unmatched.

The gene calls are TRBV29-1 and TRBJ2-3; 10 bases align to TRBD2. Trimming cost V 4 bases and J 2 bases; bases outside gene matches: 9. This CDR3 spans 16 amino acids. The V gene's germline CDR1 is SQVTM and CDR2 ANQGSEA. The DNA of the CDR3 is TGCAGCGTTGGGAACGGAGCGGGGGGGGACACAGATACGCAGTATTTT. Translation: CSVGNGAGGDTDTQYF.

J is TRBJ1-2 and V is TRBV9; TRBD1 matches 7 bases. Per germline, CDR1 SGDLS and CDR2 YYNGEE. The CDR3 runs to 14 residues. With 0 bases clipped from V and 4 bases from J, the junction kept 3 bases outside the gene matches. CDR3 loop: CASSVEGAIYGYTF. As DNA, the CDR3 is TGTGCCAGCAGCGTAGAGGGGGCTATCTATGGCTACACCTTC.

The CDR3: CASSLQGAQDYGYTF. DNA for the CDR3: TGTGCCAGCAGCTTACAGGGGGCGCAGGACTATGGCTACACCTTC. The genes are TRBV7-3 and TRBJ1-2; 8 bases map to TRBD1. Trimming cost V 2 bases and J 3 bases; bases outside gene matches: 5. The CDR3 runs 15 residues. From germline, CDR1 is SGHTA and CDR2 FQGTGA.

The chain couples TRBV19 to TRBJ1-2, with D possibly TRBD1 on 6 matching bases. The V end lost 3 bases, the J end lost 0 bases, and 14 bases lay between the germline ends. The V gene's germline CDR1 is LNHDA and CDR2 SQIVND (reference sequence). There are 16 residues in the CDR3. The CDR3 loop is CASSISPDRPNYGYTF. The DNA for the CDR3 is TGTGCCAGTAGTATTTCACCCGACAGGCCTAACTATGGCTACACCTTC.

This chain connects TRBV7-2 to TRBJ2-7; maybe TRBD1 (6 bases). Germline CDR1 reads SGHTA; CDR2 reads FQGNSA. Trimming removed 5 bases at V and 3 bases at J, with 11 bases between. The CDR3 is 13 residues long. CDR3 bases: TGTGCCAGCAGCCAGGGGTATGTCTACGAGCAGTACTTC. Translated: CASSQGYVYEQYF. The full variable domain, its missing parts supplied by reference TRBV7-2 and TRBJ2-7, is GAGVSQSPSNKVTEKGKDVELRCDPISGHTALYWYRQSLGQGLEFLIYFQGNSAPDKSGLPSDRFSAERTGGSVSTLTIQRTQQEDSAVYLCASSQGYVYEQYFGPGTRLTVT.

Comment on this clone: An end of the junction does not agree with germline; a read error may underlie this. This chain uses TRBV7-9 with TRBJ2-6, with D perhaps matching TRBD1 (5 bases). The CDR3 is made up of 16 amino acids. Germline CDR1 reads SEHNR; CDR2 reads FQNEAQ (reference sequence). The CDR3 DNA is TGTGCCAGCAGCTTAGCCAGATCCTCTGGGGCCAACGGCCTGACTTTC. As protein: CASSLARSSGANGLTF.

The chain uses TRBV13 and TRBJ1-1, with TRBD1 as a possible D gene (5 bases). Germline CDR1 and CDR2: PRHDT and FYEKMQ (reference sequence). The CDR3 is 15 amino acids. V shed 3 bases and J shed 6 bases, with 17 bases lying between them. In DNA, the CDR3 is TGTGCCAGCAGCTTGGGGAACGGGGGGAGCTCTGAAGCTTTCTTT. Translated: CASSLGNGGSSEAFF.

This clone appeared once. J is TRBJ2-1 and V is TRBV30; perhaps TRBD1 as D (6 bases). With 0 bases removed from V and 9 bases from J, the gap between germline ends came to 15 bases. The germline V gene encodes CDR1 GTSNPN and CDR2 SVGIG (reference sequence). This CDR3 is built from 14 residues. CDR3 region: CAWSVRGGIGEQFF. The CDR3 DNA reads as TGTGCCTGGAGTGTACGAGGGGGTATTGGTGAGCAGTTCTTC.

V is TRBV19 and J is TRBJ2-5, with TRBD2 as a possible D gene (5 bases). Germline V gene data show CDR1 as LNHDA and CDR2 as SQIVND (reference sequence). The V and J ends lost 5 bases and 5 bases respectively, with 12 bases between them. This CDR3 has 13 residues. CDR3 in amino acids: CASSVTGEETQYF. For the CDR3, the DNA is TGTGCCAGTAGTGTAACCGGGGAGGAGACCCAGTACTTC.

J is TRBJ1-2 and V is TRBV5-1, with D uncertain. CDR1 and CDR2 (germline): SGHRS, YFSETQ. V lost 0 bases and J lost 10, with 19 bases in between. The length of the CDR3 is 15 residues. The CDR3 sequence is CASSLGPPQAEVYTF. CDR3 DNA sequence: TGCGCCAGCAGCTTGGGACCGCCCCAAGCGGAGGTCTACACCTTC.

In the case of this clone: This same CDR3 is encoded by further DNA sequences in the sample. The chain has TRBV5-1 and TRBJ1-2, with 7 bases aligning to TRBD1. The germline CDR1 and CDR2 sequences are SGHRS and YFSETQ. The junction had 2 bases not matched to a gene; V was cut back by 0 bases and J by 0 bases. The CDR3 is made up of 15 amino acids. Here the CDR3 reads CASSLGQGSNYGYTF. CDR3 nucleotide sequence: TGCGCCAGCAGCTTGGGACAGGGCTCTAACTATGGCTACACCTTC. Filled out from reference TRBV5-1 and TRBJ1-2, the complete variable domain reads KAGVTQTPRYLIKTRGQQVTLSCSPISGHRSVSWYQQTPGQGLQFLFEYFSETQRNKGNFPGRFSGRQFSNSRSEMNVSTLELGDSALYLCASSLGQGSNYGYTFGSGTRLTVV.

In its sample, this clone was seen once. This rearrangement joins TRBV7-8 to TRBJ2-3; TRBD2 is a possible D gene (6 bases). Germline-derived CDR1 and CDR2 are SGHVS and FQNEAQ. V lost 7 bases and J lost 4, with 21 bases in between. This CDR3 comprises 16 residues. The CDR3 region is CASTGSGVLGADTQYF. The DNA for the CDR3 is TGTGCCAGCACCGGTTCGGGGGTGCTGGGGGCAGATACGCAGTATTTT.